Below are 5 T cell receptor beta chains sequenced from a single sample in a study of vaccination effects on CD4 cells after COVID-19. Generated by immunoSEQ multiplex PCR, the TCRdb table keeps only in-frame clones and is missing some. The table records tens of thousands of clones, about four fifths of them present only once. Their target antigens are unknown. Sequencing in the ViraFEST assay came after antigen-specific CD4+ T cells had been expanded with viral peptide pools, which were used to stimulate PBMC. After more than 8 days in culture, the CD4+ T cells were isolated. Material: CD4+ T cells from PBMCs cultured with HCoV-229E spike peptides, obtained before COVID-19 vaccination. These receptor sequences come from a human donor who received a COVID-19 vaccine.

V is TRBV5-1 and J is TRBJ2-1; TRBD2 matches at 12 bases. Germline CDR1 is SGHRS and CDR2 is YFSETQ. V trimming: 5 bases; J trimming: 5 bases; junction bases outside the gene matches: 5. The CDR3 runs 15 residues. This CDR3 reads CASRPRLAGDNEQFF. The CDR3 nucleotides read TGCGCCAGCAGGCCCCGACTAGCGGGGGACAATGAGCAGTTCTTC.

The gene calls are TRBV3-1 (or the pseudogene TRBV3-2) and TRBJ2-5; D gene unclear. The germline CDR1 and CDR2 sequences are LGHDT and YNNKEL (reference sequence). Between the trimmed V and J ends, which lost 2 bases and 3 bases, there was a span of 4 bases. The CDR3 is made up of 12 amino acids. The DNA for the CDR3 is TGTGCCAGCAGCCAATTGGAAGAGACCCAGTACTTC. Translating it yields CASSQLEETQYF.

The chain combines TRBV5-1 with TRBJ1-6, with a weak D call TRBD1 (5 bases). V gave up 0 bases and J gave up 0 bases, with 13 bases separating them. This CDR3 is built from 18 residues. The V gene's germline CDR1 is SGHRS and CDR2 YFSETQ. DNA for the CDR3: TGCGCCAGCAGCTTGGGGGACTTGGACGACTCCTATAATTCACCCCTCCACTTT. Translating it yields CASSLGDLDDSYNSPLHF.

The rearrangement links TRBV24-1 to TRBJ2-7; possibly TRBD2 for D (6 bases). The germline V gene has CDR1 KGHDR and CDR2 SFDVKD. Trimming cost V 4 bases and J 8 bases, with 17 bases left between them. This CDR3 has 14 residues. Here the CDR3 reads CATSEAAGQGKQYV. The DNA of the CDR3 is TGTGCCACCAGTGAGGCAGCGGGCCAAGGAAAGCAGTACGTC.

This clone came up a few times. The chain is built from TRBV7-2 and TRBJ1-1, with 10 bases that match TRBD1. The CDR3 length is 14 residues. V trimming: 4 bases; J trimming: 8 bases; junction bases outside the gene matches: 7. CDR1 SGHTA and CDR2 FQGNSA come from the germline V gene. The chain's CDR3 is CASSSGADRGEAFF. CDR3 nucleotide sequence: TGTGCCAGCAGCTCAGGGGCGGACAGGGGGGAAGCTTTCTTT.